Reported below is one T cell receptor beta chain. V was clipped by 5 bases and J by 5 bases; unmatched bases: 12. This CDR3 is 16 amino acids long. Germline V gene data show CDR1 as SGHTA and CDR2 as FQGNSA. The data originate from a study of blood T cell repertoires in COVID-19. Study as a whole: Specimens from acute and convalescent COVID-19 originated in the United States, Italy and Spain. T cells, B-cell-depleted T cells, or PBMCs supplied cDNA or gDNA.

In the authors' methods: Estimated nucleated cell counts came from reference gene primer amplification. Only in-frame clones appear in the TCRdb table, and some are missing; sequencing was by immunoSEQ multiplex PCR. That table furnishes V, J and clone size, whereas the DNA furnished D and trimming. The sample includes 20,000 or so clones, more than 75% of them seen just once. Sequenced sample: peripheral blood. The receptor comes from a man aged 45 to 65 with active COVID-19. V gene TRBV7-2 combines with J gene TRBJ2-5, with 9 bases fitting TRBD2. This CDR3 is CASSPGPAGGRETQYF. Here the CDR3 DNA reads TGTGCCAGCAGCCCAGGACCAGCGGGGGGCCGGGAGACCCAGTACTTC.